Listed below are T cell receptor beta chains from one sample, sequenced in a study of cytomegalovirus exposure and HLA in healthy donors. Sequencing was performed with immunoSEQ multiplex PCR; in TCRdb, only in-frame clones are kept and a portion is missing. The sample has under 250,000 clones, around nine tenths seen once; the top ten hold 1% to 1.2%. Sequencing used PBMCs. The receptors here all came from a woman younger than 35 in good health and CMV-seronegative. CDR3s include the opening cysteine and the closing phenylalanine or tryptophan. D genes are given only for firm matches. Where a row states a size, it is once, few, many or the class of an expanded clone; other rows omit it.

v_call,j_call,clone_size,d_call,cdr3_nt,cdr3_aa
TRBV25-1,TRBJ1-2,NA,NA,TGTGCCAGCAGTGGAGGTTTATCCGGTGGCTATGGCTACACCTTC,CASSGGLSGGYGYTF
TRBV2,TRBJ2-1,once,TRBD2,TGTGCCAGCAGTCGCTCGGGAGGAGGCGAGCAGTTCTTC,CASSRSGGGEQFF
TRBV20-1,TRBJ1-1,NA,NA,TGCAGTGCTATAAGGACACTAGAAGCTTTCTTT,CSAIRTLEAFF
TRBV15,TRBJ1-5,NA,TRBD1,TGTGCCACCAGCAGAGATCTTGGGACAGGGGTACAGCCCCAGCATTTT,CATSRDLGTGVQPQHF
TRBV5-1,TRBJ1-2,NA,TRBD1,TGCGCCAGCAGCCCTAAGACCGGGACAGACTTATTCGGCTACACCTTC,CASSPKTGTDLFGYTF
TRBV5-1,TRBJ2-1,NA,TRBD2,TGCGCCAGCAGCTTGGGGGCCTCTAGCGGGGACTACAATGAGCAGTTCTTC,CASSLGASSGDYNEQFF
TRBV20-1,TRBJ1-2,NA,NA,TGCAGTGCTAGAGATTCCAGCTACACCTTC,CSARDSSYTF
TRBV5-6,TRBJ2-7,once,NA,TGTGCCAGCAGCTTGCTGGAGTACGAGCAGTACTTC,CASSLLEYEQYF
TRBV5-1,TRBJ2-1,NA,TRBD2,TGCGCCAGCGGCGCGGGAGGACGGGGCGGTGAGCAGTTCTTC,CASGAGGRGGEQFF
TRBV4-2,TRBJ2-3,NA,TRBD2,TGTGCCAGCAGCCAAGAGGGATTCGCGACTAGCGGGAGTGGTGGCACAGATACGCAGTATTTT,CASSQEGFATSGSGGTDTQYF
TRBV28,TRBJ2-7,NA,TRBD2,TGTGCCAGCAGTCGGGGGGACGTTCGACCTTACGAGCAGTACTTC,CASSRGDVRPYEQYF